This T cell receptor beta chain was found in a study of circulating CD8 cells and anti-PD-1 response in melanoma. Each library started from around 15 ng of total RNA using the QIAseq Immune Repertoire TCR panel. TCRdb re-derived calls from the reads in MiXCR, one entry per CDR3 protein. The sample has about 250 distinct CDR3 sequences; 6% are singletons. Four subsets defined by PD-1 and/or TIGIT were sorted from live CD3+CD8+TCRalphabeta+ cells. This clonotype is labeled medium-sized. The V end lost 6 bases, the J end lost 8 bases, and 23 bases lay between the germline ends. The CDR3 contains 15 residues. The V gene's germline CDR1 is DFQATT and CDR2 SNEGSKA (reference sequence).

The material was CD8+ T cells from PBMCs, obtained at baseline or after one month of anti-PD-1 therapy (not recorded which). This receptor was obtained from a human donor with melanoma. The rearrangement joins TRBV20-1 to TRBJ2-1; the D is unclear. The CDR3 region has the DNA TGCAGTGCATCCCCCGTTGTAGCTGGGAACCATGAGCAGTTCTTC. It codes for CSASPVVAGNHEQFF.